These T cell receptor beta chains were read from a single sample in a study of neurological immune-mediated disorders. From the 5' RACE reads, TCRdb called clonotypes with MiXCR, one entry per CDR3 protein. The data show about 27,000 distinct CDR3 sequences, with roughly 21% seen just once and about a sixth held by the top ten. The sequenced material came from PBMCs. These receptors all come from a woman aged 55-70 years in good health. CDR3s include the opening cysteine and the closing phenylalanine or tryptophan. D genes are given only for firm matches. Not all rows give a size; the values are once, few, many and, for expanded clones, a class.

clone size	V gene	J gene	D gene	CDR3 protein	CDR3 DNA
once	TRBV5-1	TRBJ2-3	TRBD2	CASSWGGADTQYF	TGCGCCAGCAGCTGGGGAGGGGCAGATACGCAGTATTTT
few	TRBV20-1	TRBJ1-1	NA	CSARRGWAAAEAFF	TGCAGTGCTAGGAGGGGTTGGGCTGCAGCTGAAGCTTTCTTT
many	TRBV4-3	TRBJ2-3	TRBD1	CASSQFRTGEGDTQYF	TGCGCCAGCAGCCAATTTCGGACAGGGGAGGGCGATACGCAGTATTTT
many	TRBV5-1	TRBJ2-7	NA	CASSGRAPPYEQYF	TGCGCCAGCAGCGGGCGAGCTCCCCCCTACGAGCAGTACTTC
many	TRBV7-9	TRBJ2-1	NA	CASSLGRGNPSYNEQFF	TGTGCCAGCAGCTTAGGGCGAGGGAATCCTTCCTACAATGAGCAGTTCTTC
many	TRBV5-1	TRBJ2-5	TRBD1	CASSDRQGETQYF	TGCGCCAGCTCTGACCGACAGGGCGAGACCCAGTACTTC
many	TRBV5-1	TRBJ2-5	NA	CASSLWHGRETQYF	TGCGCCAGCAGCTTGTGGCACGGTCGAGAGACCCAGTACTTC
many	TRBV7-2	TRBJ2-3	TRBD1	CASRPTGGDTQYF	TGTGCCAGCAGACCGACAGGGGGAGATACGCAGTATTTT
NA	TRBV30	TRBJ2-2	TRBD1	CAWSLQGAGGELFF	TGTGCCTGGAGTCTACAGGGGGCCGGCGGGGAGCTGTTTTTT
many	TRBV20-1	TRBJ1-6	NA	CSASSSNSPLHF	TGCAGTGCTAGTTCTTCGAATTCACCCCTCCACTTT
NA	TRBV28	TRBJ2-2	NA	CASSTSDRGPTGELFF	NA
many	TRBV5-1	TRBJ2-2	TRBD2	CASSRQVLGTSGNTGELFF	TGCGCCAGCAGCCGGCAGGTGTTAGGGACTAGCGGGAACACCGGGGAGCTGTTTTTT
many	TRBV5-1	TRBJ2-7	TRBD1	CASSSRQGPGYEQYF	TGCGCCAGCAGCTCCCGACAGGGCCCGGGCTACGAGCAGTACTTC
many	TRBV12-3/TRBV12-4	TRBJ1-5	NA	CASSLTNQPQHF	TGTGCCAGCAGTTTAACTAATCAGCCCCAGCATTTT
many	TRBV27	TRBJ1-1	TRBD1	CASSLFRTGAKAFF	TGTGCCAGCAGTTTATTCCGGACAGGGGCCAAAGCTTTCTTT
NA	TRBV29-1	TRBJ2-3	TRBD1	CSVARQGAGDTQYF	TGCAGCGTTGCAAGACAGGGGGCTGGAGATACGCAGTATTTT
many	TRBV7-2	TRBJ2-3	NA	CASSARIREDTQYF	TGTGCCAGCAGCGCTCGAATCCGGGAAGATACGCAGTATTTT